The subject of this entry is one T cell receptor beta chain. No antigen is known for it. No much larger clone exists at a distance of one base, and base qualities are not known. Each clonotype received, on average, approximately 9.9x coverage in deep resolution sequencing performed on a MiSeq, where the target depth lay between 1 in 1 million and 1 in 200,000 T cells. The immunoSEQ hsTCRB Kit was used to generate TCR beta libraries. As for the original processing: Data were analyzed with ImmunoSEQ Data Assistant and ImmunoSEQ Analyzer, with V, D and J genes assigned per IMGT definitions. Clonality, with values ranging from 0 to 1, was calculated as one minus the normalized Shannon entropy of productive rearrangement frequencies. Public clonotype analysis was restricted to overrepresented clonotypes comprising at least 0.05% of each patient's repertoire. About a dozen age-matched healthy donor repertoires from immuneACCESS served as clonality controls. TCRdb carries this immuneACCESS record with in-frame sequences only. Its versions omit some clonotypes, under half of them owing to an unresolved V gene in the studies checked, with the rest unexplained. V and J calls and clone size are copied from that table; D and trimming were computed from the DNA. The sample table contains 150,000 or so clones; only one count was recorded for 79% of them. 9.5% to 15% of the sample lies in the top ten.

These data come from a study of cytotoxic CD8 clonotypes in ibrutinib-treated CLL (dated by TCRdb to the early 2020s). Describing the broader study: The cohort was composed of 10 to 11 relapsed/refractory and roughly 16 treatment-naive patients; IGHV unmutated status was identified in 17 patients. Partial responses were observed in 24 patients and complete responses in 2; after a median follow-up of roughly 62 months, remission was maintained in 15 or so patients and progression was observed in 12. Samples at response were collected after a median of about 13 months of treatment, with a range of roughly 6 to 40 months. On average, each sample had roughly 230,000 productive templates and around 100,000 productive rearrangements. Of the approximately 86 people in the trial, some 28 had longitudinal samples available. Cryopreserved peripheral blood mononuclear cells were obtained before treatment, at response, and at either sustained remission or disease progression. All remission and progressive disease samples were collected while patients were still receiving ibrutinib.

This sample's time point label indicates: about 11 months on ibrutinib. Approximately 2 micrograms of genomic DNA were extracted from cryopreserved PBMCs for TCR beta library preparation. High-throughput TCR beta sequencing was performed on longitudinal blood samples from CLL patients receiving ibrutinib monotherapy. The patients took part in an open-label, single-center phase 2 trial of ibrutinib monotherapy. General findings and caveats noted by the study authors: At baseline, clonality was higher than in age-matched healthy donors and showed a strong correlation with circulating CD8+ T-cell counts. Clonality rose at ibrutinib response, remained stable during sustained remission, and dropped back toward baseline at progression. Sustained-remission and progressing patients did not have matched sampling times, and lymph node repertoires were not examined. Public clonotypes were rare and either shrank or stayed stable during treatment, and the rise in clonality at ibrutinib response reflected expansion of private clonotypes.

This clonotype was obtained from a human donor with chronic lymphocytic leukemia. The sequenced sample was PBMCs, obtained after 12 months of ibrutinib treatment.

The DNA reads TGTGCCAGTAGTATAATGGGTTCTTGGGAAAAACTGTTTTTT. Its translation is CASSIMGSWEKLFF. The chain is encoded by TRBV19 joined to TRBJ1-4, with the identity of the D gene unclear. For CDR1 and CDR2, the germline V gene (reference sequence) lists LNHDA and SQIVND. V is pared back by 2 bases and J by 8 bases, with 12 bases lying between the germline termini. The CDR3 runs 14 amino acids, cysteine and phenylalanine included. The CDR3 DNA has 42 bases and is translated from base 1.